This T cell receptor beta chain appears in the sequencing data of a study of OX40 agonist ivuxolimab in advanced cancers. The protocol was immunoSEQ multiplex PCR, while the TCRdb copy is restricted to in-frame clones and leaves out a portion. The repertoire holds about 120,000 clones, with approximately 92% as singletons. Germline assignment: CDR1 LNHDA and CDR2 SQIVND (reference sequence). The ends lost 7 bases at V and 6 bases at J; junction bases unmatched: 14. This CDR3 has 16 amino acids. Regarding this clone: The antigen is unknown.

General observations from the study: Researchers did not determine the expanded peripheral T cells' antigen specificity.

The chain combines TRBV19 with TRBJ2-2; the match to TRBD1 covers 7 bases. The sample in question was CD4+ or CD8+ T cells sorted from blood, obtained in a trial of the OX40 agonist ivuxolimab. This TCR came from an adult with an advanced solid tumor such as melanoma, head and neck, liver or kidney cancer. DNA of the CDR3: TGTGCCAGTACCAATCAGGACAGGCTCAACGCCGGGGAGCTGTTTTTT. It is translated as CASTNQDRLNAGELFF.